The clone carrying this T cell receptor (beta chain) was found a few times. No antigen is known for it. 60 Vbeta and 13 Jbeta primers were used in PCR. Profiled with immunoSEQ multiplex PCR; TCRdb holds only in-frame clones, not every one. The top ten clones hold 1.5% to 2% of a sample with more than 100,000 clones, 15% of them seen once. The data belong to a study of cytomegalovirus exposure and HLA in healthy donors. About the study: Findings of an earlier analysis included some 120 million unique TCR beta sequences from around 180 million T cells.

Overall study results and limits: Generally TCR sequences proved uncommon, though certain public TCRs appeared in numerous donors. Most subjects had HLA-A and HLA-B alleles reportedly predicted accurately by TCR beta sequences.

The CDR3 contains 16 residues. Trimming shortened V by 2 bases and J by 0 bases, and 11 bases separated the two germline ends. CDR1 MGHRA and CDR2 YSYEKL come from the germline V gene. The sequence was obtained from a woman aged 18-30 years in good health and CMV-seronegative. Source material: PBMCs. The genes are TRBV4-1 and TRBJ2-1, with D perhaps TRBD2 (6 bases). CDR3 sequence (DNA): TGCGCCAGCAGCCAATCTAGCGCGAGCTCCTACAATGAGCAGTTCTTC. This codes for CASSQSSASSYNEQFF.